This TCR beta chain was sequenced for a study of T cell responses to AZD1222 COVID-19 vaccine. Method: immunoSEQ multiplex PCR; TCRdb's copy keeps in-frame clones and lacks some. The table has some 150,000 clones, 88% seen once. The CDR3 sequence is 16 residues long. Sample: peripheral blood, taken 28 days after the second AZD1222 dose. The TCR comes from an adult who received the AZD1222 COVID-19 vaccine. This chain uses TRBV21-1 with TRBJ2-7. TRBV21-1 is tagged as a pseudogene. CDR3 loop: CASDSPGPRATYEQYF. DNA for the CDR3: TGTGCCAGCGACTCCCCGGGACCCCGAGCCACCTACGAGCAGTACTTC.